Listed below are T cell receptor beta chains from one sample, sequenced in a study of blood T cell repertoires in COVID-19. This table comes from immunoSEQ multiplex PCR, and its TCRdb copy is limited to in-frame clones, with some not included. The profile covers a few hundred thousand clones, with around 84% appearing a single time and under 15% taken by the ten largest. Sequencing was performed on peripheral blood. These receptors all come from a human donor in a cohort sampled during active COVID-19. Each CDR3 is given with its conserved first and last residue. A D gene is named only where the DNA matches it firmly. Size tells how often a clone was seen (once, few, many) or the class of an expanded clone, and some rows leave it out.

TRBJ1-2 TRBV15 TRBD1 once CATSRATRGLVNYGYTF TGTGCCACCAGCAGAGCGACCAGGGGGCTGGTAAACTATGGCTACACCTTC
TRBJ2-7 TRBV10-3 TRBD2 . CAISESAGAYEQYF TGTGCCATCAGTGAGTCTGCGGGAGCCTACGAGCAGTACTTC
TRBJ2-3 TRBV5-4 TRBD2 . CASSLLSLAGVTDTQYF TGTGCCAGCAGCTTGTTAAGTCTAGCGGGAGTGACAGATACGCAGTATTTT
TRBJ2-5 TRBV18 . . CASSPSQGIETQYF TGTGCCAGCTCACCATCGCAGGGTATTGAGACCCAGTACTTC
TRBJ2-1 TRBV28 . . CASRVGAWPYNEQFF TGTGCCAGCAGGGTGGGAGCGTGGCCCTACAATGAGCAGTTCTTC
TRBJ1-5 TRBV27 TRBD1 few CASSLQGALNQPQHF TGTGCCAGCAGTTTACAGGGGGCATTAAATCAGCCCCAGCATTTT
TRBJ2-7 TRBV19 . . CASSPTPGSSYEQYF TGTGCCAGTAGCCCAACCCCGGGGAGCTCCTACGAGCAGTACTTC
TRBJ2-1 TRBV5-8 TRBD1 . CASSLKWDSSWGEQFF TGTGCCAGCAGCTTGAAATGGGACAGTTCGTGGGGTGAGCAGTTCTTC
TRBJ2-5 TRBV18 . . CASSPGLHQETQYF TGTGCCAGCTCACCGGGACTGCACCAAGAGACCCAGTACTTC
TRBJ2-1 TRBV3-1/TRBV3-2 TRBD1 . CASSSKGQGASNEQFF TGTGCCAGCAGCTCCAAAGGACAGGGGGCAAGCAATGAGCAGTTCTTC
TRBJ2-1 TRBV4-1 . . CASSQPSVGRSSYNEQFF TGCGCCAGCAGCCAACCCTCCGTGGGGCGTAGCTCCTACAATGAGCAGTTCTTC
TRBJ2-7 TRBV5-8 TRBD1 . CASSFTGGPYEQYF TGTGCCAGCAGCTTCACAGGGGGGCCCTACGAGCAGTACTTC
TRBJ2-1 TRBV9 TRBD1 . CASTPTGQGDEQFF TGTGCCAGCACCCCTACGGGACAGGGGGATGAGCAGTTCTTC
TRBJ1-5 TRBV15 . . CATSRAGGASSQPQHF TGTGCCACCAGCAGAGCGGGAGGGGCGAGCAGTCAGCCCCAGCATTTT
TRBJ2-2 TRBV2 TRBD2 . CASRGRAGEDTGELFF TGTGCCAGCAGGGGGCGTGCGGGAGAGGACACCGGGGAGCTGTTTTTT
TRBJ1-1 TRBV14 . . CASSQALNTEAFF TGTGCCAGCAGCCAGGCCCTGAACACTGAAGCTTTCTTT
TRBJ1-1 TRBV7-2 . . CASSLAVGGRNTEAFF TGTGCCAGCAGCTTAGCAGTCGGGGGGCGGAACACTGAAGCTTTCTTT
TRBJ2-3 TRBV4-2 TRBD2 . CASSQDGTSGSTDTQYF TGTGCCAGCAGCCAAGATGGAACTAGCGGGAGTACAGATACGCAGTATTTT
TRBJ2-7 TRBV7-9 TRBD1 . CASSLSLGQGIFGSYEQYF TGTGCCAGCAGCTTAAGTCTCGGACAGGGGATTTTCGGTTCCTACGAGCAGTACTTC
TRBJ2-7 TRBV19 . . CASSAQPRVGEQYF TGTGCCAGTAGTGCTCAGCCCCGGGTCGGAGAGCAGTACTTC
TRBJ1-5 TRBV25-1 . . CASSPTGANQPQHF TGTGCCAGCAGTCCAACAGGTGCGAATCAGCCCCAGCATTTT
TRBJ1-4 TRBV28 . . CASSLWRATNEKLFF TGTGCCAGCAGTCTATGGAGGGCAACTAATGAAAAACTGTTTTTT
TRBJ2-5 TRBV7-2 TRBD1 . CASSPPRGLRKTQYF TGTGCCAGCAGCCCGCCCAGGGGGCTGAGAAAGACCCAGTACTTC
TRBJ1-5 TRBV28 TRBD1 once CASSLRGQVGNQPQHF TGTGCCAGCAGTTTAAGGGGACAGGTGGGCAATCAGCCCCAGCATTTT
TRBJ2-2 TRBV25-1 . few CASSEFPFTGPNTGELFF TGTGCCAGCAGTGAATTCCCCTTTACAGGGCCGAACACCGGGGAGCTGTTTTTT
TRBJ1-2 TRBV11-2 . . CASSLTRLGGYGYTF TGTGCCAGCAGCCTCACCCGCCTGGGGGGATATGGCTACACCTTC
TRBJ1-2 TRBV28 TRBD1 . CASSSGTGNGYTF TGTGCCAGCAGTTCCGGGACAGGGAATGGCTACACCTTC
TRBJ2-2 TRBV7-2 TRBD2 . CASSSDLAAGELFF TGTGCCAGCAGCTCTGACCTAGCGGCCGGGGAGCTGTTTTTT
TRBJ1-5 TRBV20-1 TRBD1 . CSASPTGEQPQHF TGCAGTGCTAGTCCGACAGGGGAACAGCCCCAGCATTTT
TRBJ2-2 TRBV5-1 . . CASRRGTQYTGELFF TGCGCCAGCAGAAGGGGGACACAATACACCGGGGAGCTGTTTTTT
TRBJ1-6 TRBV19 TRBD1 . CASSIDRGTPLHF TGTGCCAGTAGTATCGACAGGGGAACACCCCTCCACTTT
TRBJ2-2 TRBV5-1 TRBD1 . CASSFGQGAGELFF TGCGCCAGCAGCTTCGGACAGGGCGCCGGGGAGCTGTTTTTT
TRBJ2-5 TRBV7-9 . . CASSTGWETQYF TGTGCCAGCAGCACAGGATGGGAGACCCAGTACTTC
TRBJ2-1 TRBV10-3 . . CAISEAPDTPRGQQFF TGTGCCATCAGTGAGGCCCCGGACACTCCGCGGGGACAGCAGTTCTTC
TRBJ2-4 TRBV28 TRBD2 once CASSLGHLRGVAKNIQYF TGTGCCAGCAGTTTAGGCCACCTTCGGGGGGTAGCCAAAAACATTCAGTACTTC
TRBJ2-7 TRBV19 . . CASSMGTSNEQYF TGTGCCAGTAGTATGGGGACATCCAACGAGCAGTACTTC
TRBJ2-7 TRBV6-2/TRBV6-3 . once CASSYLTGRGTYEQYF TGTGCCAGCAGTTACCTCACAGGGAGGGGAACCTACGAGCAGTACTTC
TRBJ2-2 TRBV4-1 TRBD2 once CASSPSGGGTGELFF TGCGCCAGCAGCCCCTCGGGAGGCGGTACCGGGGAGCTGTTTTTT
TRBJ2-3 TRBV29-1 TRBD2 . CSVEVGTSGSRLSSYTQYF TGCAGCGTTGAAGTTGGGACTAGCGGGAGCAGGCTTTCATCTTATACGCAGTATTTT
TRBJ2-3 TRBV6-5 . . CASSYSSALDTQYF TGTGCCAGCAGTTACTCGAGCGCGTTAGATACGCAGTATTTT
TRBJ2-1 TRBV30 . . CAWSNWDTRHEQFF TGTGCCTGGAGTAATTGGGACACAAGACATGAGCAGTTCTTC
TRBJ1-5 TRBV18 . . CASSPGQIGTDQPQHF TGTGCCAGCTCACCAGGACAGATCGGGACGGATCAGCCCCAGCATTTT
TRBJ1-1 TRBV27 . few CASSLDLGGTEAFF TGTGCCAGCAGTTTAGATTTGGGGGGCACTGAAGCTTTCTTT
TRBJ2-7 TRBV9 . . CASSVAATPTYEQYF TGTGCCAGCAGCGTAGCTGCGACTCCGACCTACGAGCAGTACTTC
TRBJ2-1 TRBV9 TRBD1 . CASSATGGTGNEQFF TGTGCCAGCAGCGCCACAGGGGGCACGGGCAATGAGCAGTTCTTC
TRBJ1-5 TRBV7-2 . . CASRQDGLLNQPQHF TGTGCCAGCAGGCAAGACGGACTCCTCAATCAGCCCCAGCATTTT
TRBJ2-7 TRBV20-1 TRBD2 . CSASIQTGGREQYF TGCAGTGCTAGTATCCAAACGGGAGGGCGGGAGCAGTACTTC
TRBJ1-5 TRBV19 . few CASRPGTQDQPQHF TGTGCCAGTAGACCCGGGACACAGGATCAGCCCCAGCATTTT
TRBJ1-2 TRBV6-5 TRBD1 . CASRKQGALGHGYTF TGTGCCAGCAGGAAACAGGGGGCGCTCGGCCATGGCTACACCTTC
TRBJ1-2 TRBV6-1 . . CASSAQVVGIIDGYTF TGTGCCAGCAGTGCTCAGGTGGTCGGGATCATCGATGGCTACACCTTC
TRBJ2-5 TRBV6-6 . . CASSYSGSQETQYF TGTGCCAGCAGTTACTCTGGCAGCCAAGAGACCCAGTACTTC